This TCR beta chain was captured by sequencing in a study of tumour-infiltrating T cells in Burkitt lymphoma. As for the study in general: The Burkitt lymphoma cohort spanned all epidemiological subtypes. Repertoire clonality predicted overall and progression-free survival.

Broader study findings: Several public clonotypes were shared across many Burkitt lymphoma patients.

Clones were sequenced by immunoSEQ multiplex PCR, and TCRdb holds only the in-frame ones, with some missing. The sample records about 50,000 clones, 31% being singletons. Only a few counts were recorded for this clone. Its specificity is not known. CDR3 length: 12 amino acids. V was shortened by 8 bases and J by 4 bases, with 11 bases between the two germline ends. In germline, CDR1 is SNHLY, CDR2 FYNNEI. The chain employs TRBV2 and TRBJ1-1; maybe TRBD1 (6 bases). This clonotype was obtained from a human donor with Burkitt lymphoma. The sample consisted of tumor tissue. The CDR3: CASQRRGTEAFF. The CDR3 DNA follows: TGTGCCAGCCAGCGCAGGGGCACTGAAGCTTTCTTT. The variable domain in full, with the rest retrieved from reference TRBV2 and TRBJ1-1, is EPEVTQTPSHQVTQMGQEVILRCVPISNHLYFYWYRQILGQKVEFLVSFYNNEISEKSEIFDDQFSVERPDGSNFTLKIRSTKLEDSAMYFCASQRRGTEAFFGQGTRLTVV.